The 32 T cell receptor beta chains given below trace back to one sample, sequenced in a study of control samples from healthy donors and cancer patients (dated by TCRdb to about 2020). The receptor library was made with the immunoSEQ multiplex PCR assay. TCRdb mirrors the immuneACCESS table, restricted to in-frame sequences. Some clones are absent from its copies; in checked studies, under half trace to an unresolved V gene, and the reason for the others is unknown. This sample lists 110,000 to 150,000 clones; 75% to 90% were detected once. The top ten hold around 4.7% of the sample. The sample consisted of blood. These receptor sequences come from a young man in good health.

The rearrangement uses TRBV6-5 and TRBJ1-5; no firm D call. V was pared by 2 bases and J by 3 bases, with 8 bases between. Germline V gene sequence: CDR1 MNHEY, CDR2 SVGAGI. The CDR3 has 14 amino acids. CDR3 in DNA: TGTGCCAGCAGTTACGGGCAGGACAATCAGCCCCAGCATTTT. Translated: CASSYGQDNQPQHF.

In DNA form, the CDR3 reads TGTGCCAGCAGCTCCGGGGTCTTAACTAGAAACACCATATATTTT. Encoded protein: CASSSGVLTRNTIYF. The chain carries TRBV14 and TRBJ1-3; no clear D. The length of the CDR3 is 15 residues. Trimming took 5 bases from V and 5 from J, leaving 16 bases between them. Per germline, CDR1 SGHDN and CDR2 FVKESK.

J is TRBJ1-6 and V is TRBV10-3; 7 positions agree with TRBD1. The V and J ends lost 2 bases and 3 bases, in that order; junction bases with no gene match: 7. Per the germline V gene, CDR1 is ENHRY and CDR2 is SYGVKD. The CDR3 totals 17 residues. In nucleotides, the CDR3 is TGTGCCATCAGTGAGAACAGGGGATCTTACTATAATTCACCCCTCCACTTT. Amino acids: CAISENRGSYYNSPLHF.

The V gene is TRBV12-5, the J gene TRBJ2-2, with TRBD1 identical over 10 bases. Germline V lookup: CDR1 LGHNT, CDR2 FRNRAP. V lost 1 base and J lost 2; bases outside the gene matches: 4. The length of the CDR3 is 17 residues. CDR3 region: CASGLDDRGQNTGELFF. The CDR3 DNA reads TGTGCTAGTGGTTTGGACGACAGGGGGCAAAACACCGGGGAGCTGTTTTTT. The full variable domain, in which reference TRBV12-5 and TRBJ2-2 provide the parts outside the CDR3, is DARVTQTPRHKVTEMGQEVTMRCQPILGHNTVFWYRQTMMQGLELLAYFRNRAPLDDSGMPKDRFSAEMPDATLATLKIQPSEPRDSAVYFCASGLDDRGQNTGELFFGEGSRLTVL.

The chain couples TRBV6-5 to TRBJ1-5; the D gene is possibly TRBD1 (5 bases). The CDR3 consists of 15 residues. Germline assignment: CDR1 MNHEY and CDR2 SVGAGI. The V and J ends lost 2 bases and 2 bases respectively, with 10 bases between them. The CDR3 here is CASSYRQGGNQPQHF. The CDR3 DNA follows: TGTGCCAGCAGTTACCGGCAGGGAGGCAATCAGCCCCAGCATTTT.

A single count supports this clone. This chain connects TRBV6-2 or TRBV6-3 to TRBJ1-2; a possible D gene is TRBD1 (5 bases). Germline V gives CDR1 MNHEY, CDR2 SVGEGT. CDR3 length: 14 residues. Trimming left V 4 bases short and J 0 bases short, with 9 bases between. CDR3 residues: CASSWRGSNYGYTF. CDR3 bases: TGTGCCAGCAGTTGGAGGGGTTCTAACTATGGCTACACCTTC.

The V call is TRBV7-8, the J call TRBJ1-5; unclear D gene. Germline lookup yields CDR1 SGHVS and CDR2 FQNEAQ. V gave up 1 base and J gave up 8 bases, with 6 bases separating them. This CDR3 region has 12 residues. The CDR3 region has the DNA TGTGCCAGCAGCTTAGGGGGTGAGCCCCAGCATTTT. Its translation: CASSLGGEPQHF.

The chain couples TRBV19 to TRBJ1-1; no clear D. This CDR3 has 13 residues. V lost 3 bases and J lost 1, with 6 bases in between. Germline-derived CDR1 and CDR2 are LNHDA and SQIVND (reference sequence). CDR3 loop: CASSMQKNTEAFF. In DNA, the CDR3 is TGTGCCAGTAGTATGCAGAAGAACACTGAAGCTTTCTTT.

CDR3 nucleotide sequence: TGTGCCAGCCGCGGCGGGAACTATGGCTACACCTTC. This translates into CASRGGNYGYTF. This rearrangement joins TRBV9 to TRBJ1-2; D is undetermined. The CDR3 contains 12 residues. V was cut by 7 bases and J by 2 bases, with 9 bases left in between. Germline-derived CDR1 and CDR2 are SGDLS and YYNGEE.

The gene calls are TRBV18 and TRBJ2-3; D may be TRBD2 (6 bases). This CDR3 has 16 residues. V lost 5 bases to trimming and J lost 1 base, with 16 bases between them. CDR1 KGHSH and CDR2 LQKENI come from the germline V gene. The CDR3 DNA reads TGTGCCAGCTCAGCTGGAGGGGAGGATGGCACAGATACGCAGTATTTT. Its protein is CASSAGGEDGTDTQYF.

This chain connects TRBV19 to TRBJ1-6; the D is unclear. Germline-derived CDR1 and CDR2 are LNHDA and SQIVND (reference sequence). The CDR3 runs 16 residues. Trimming left V 1 base short and J 8 bases short, with 15 bases between. The CDR3 loop reads CASSIVAPRQDSPLHF. CDR3 DNA: TGTGCCAGTAGTATAGTGGCACCACGACAAGATTCACCCCTCCACTTT.

This chain links TRBV24-1 with TRBJ2-3; 7 bases agree with TRBD1. The CDR3 sequence is 15 residues long. V dropped 3 bases and J dropped 0; count of bases not matched to a gene: 2. Germline CDR1 reads KGHDR; CDR2 reads SFDVKD. CDR3 protein: CATSDGTVSTDTQYF. Written as DNA, the CDR3 is TGTGCCACCAGTGATGGGACAGTTAGCACAGATACGCAGTATTTT.

Notes on this clone: An end of the junction differs from the germline gene, which may be a read error. This sequence joins TRBV12-3 or TRBV12-4 and TRBJ1-1; 7 nucleotides match TRBD1. This CDR3 has 11 amino acids. In nucleotides, the CDR3 is TGTGCCAGCAGGGGACAGCCCCCCGGGGTCTTT. Amino acids: CASRGQPPGVF.

This chain connects TRBV6-4 to TRBJ2-2, with a possible D match to TRBD2 (6 bases). V was pared by 2 bases and J by 5 bases, with 6 bases between. This CDR3 is built from 13 residues. In germline, CDR1 is MRHNA, CDR2 SNTAGT. The CDR3 coding sequence is TGTGCCAGCAGTGACGGGACTACCGGGGAGCTGTTTTTT. It yields the protein CASSDGTTGELFF.

The V call is TRBV7-8, the J call TRBJ2-2; D gene uncertain. Germline CDR1 SGHVS, CDR2 FQNEAQ. CDR3 length equals 16 residues. Trimming removed 1 base from V and 4 bases from J, with 13 bases in between. CDR3 coding DNA: TGTGCCAGCAGCTTAGTTCCCCCGTACGCCACCGGGGAGCTGTTTTTT. This sequence encodes CASSLVPPYATGELFF.

This rearrangement joins TRBV6-2 or TRBV6-3 to TRBJ1-2; tentative D call: TRBD1 (5 bases). The CDR3 runs to 12 residues. V lost 2 bases, J lost 6 bases, and 7 bases lay in between. Germline V gene data show CDR1 as MNHEY and CDR2 as SVGEGT. The CDR3, as DNA: TGTGCCAGCAGTTACGCAGGGAATGGCTACACCTTC. Protein sequence: CASSYAGNGYTF.

The V and J genes are TRBV6-2 or TRBV6-3 and TRBJ1-1; 7 nucleotides line up with TRBD1. The CDR3 runs to 15 residues. V was pared by 5 bases and J by 2 bases, with 8 bases of the junction left unmatched. Germline CDR1 is MNHEY and CDR2 is SVGEGT. This chain's CDR3 is CASSQRQGVNTEAFF. The CDR3 coding sequence is TGTGCCAGCAGTCAAAGACAGGGCGTTAACACTGAAGCTTTCTTT.

This chain uses TRBV19 with TRBJ2-1, with TRBD1 matching over 11 bases. V lost 3 bases, J lost 6 bases, and 1 base stayed unmatched. The length of the CDR3 is 14 residues. In germline, CDR1 is LNHDA, CDR2 SQIVND (reference sequence). The CDR3 sequence is CASSIGTGGNEQFF. The CDR3 DNA reads as TGTGCCAGTAGTATTGGGACAGGGGGCAATGAGCAGTTCTTC.

This chain joins TRBV7-2 and TRBJ2-1; D uncertain. V dropped 5 bases and J dropped 0 bases, with 5 bases sitting between them. This CDR3 is built from 13 residues. Looked up from germline, CDR1 is SGHTA and CDR2 is FQGNSA. CDR3 nucleotides: TGTGCCAGCAGCCGACGCTCCTACAATGAGCAGTTCTTC. Translating it yields CASSRRSYNEQFF.

J is TRBJ2-1 and V is TRBV10-1; 7 nucleotides line up with TRBD1. Germline CDR1 is WNHNN and CDR2 is SYGVQD (reference sequence). The CDR3 extends over 15 amino acids. V was pared by 7 bases and J by 7 bases, with 13 bases of the junction left unmatched. The CDR3 bases are TGCGCCAGCAAACAACACAGGGGAGTATGGAATGAGCAGTTCTTC. It encodes CASKQHRGVWNEQFF.

CDR3 residues: CASSHFSPGSQETQYF. CDR3 nucleotides: TGTGCCAGCAGCCACTTTTCCCCGGGAAGTCAAGAGACCCAGTACTTC. V and J are TRBV3-1 (or the pseudogene TRBV3-2) and TRBJ2-5; D possibly corresponds to TRBD2 (5 bases). The CDR3 is 16 amino acids. Germline values: CDR1 LGHDT, CDR2 YNNKEL (reference sequence). V lost 3 bases, J lost 2 bases, and 16 bases lay in between.

As DNA, the CDR3 is TGCAGCGTTGAGGACCGGCGCAATGAGCAGTTCTTC. It is translated as CSVEDRRNEQFF. V usage is TRBV29-1 and J usage is TRBJ2-1; D gene unclear. Per germline, CDR1 SQVTM and CDR2 ANQGSEA. This CDR3 region has 12 residues. The V end was cut by 3 bases, the J end by 6 bases, with 9 bases between.

The chain employs TRBV6-5 and TRBJ2-1, with no clear D. The germline V gene encodes CDR1 MNHEY and CDR2 SVGAGI. CDR3 size: 14 residues. Trimming took 8 bases from V and 0 from J, leaving 11 bases between them. The CDR3 bases are TGTGCCAGCGGTATTCGGAGCTCCTACAATGAGCAGTTCTTC. Translating it yields CASGIRSSYNEQFF.

This clone appeared a few times. V usage is TRBV4-1 and J usage is TRBJ2-7; 7 nucleotides match TRBD1. CDR1 and CDR2 (germline): MGHRA, YSYEKL. V lost 3 bases to trimming and J lost 3 bases; unmatched junction nucleotides: 8. CDR3 length: 15 amino acids. The CDR3 loop is CASSQGTVRSYEQYF. Written as DNA, the CDR3 is TGCGCCAGCAGCCAGGGGACAGTGCGTAGCTACGAGCAGTACTTC.

V is TRBV2 and J is TRBJ1-1, with a weak D call TRBD1 (6 bases). Germline V gives CDR1 SNHLY, CDR2 FYNNEI. This CDR3 region has 13 residues. The germline V and J ends were trimmed by 8 bases and 3 bases, with 13 bases remaining between them. The CDR3 coding sequence is TGTGCCAGCGTAGACAGGTGGGACACTGAAGCTTTCTTT. This codes for CASVDRWDTEAFF.

V usage is TRBV21-1 and J usage is TRBJ2-7. TRBV21-1 represents a pseudogene. The CDR3 runs 17 residues. The CDR3 region has the DNA TGTGCCAGCAGCAAGCTTACGGGGGCAGGCCGGAACCCCGAGCAGTACTTC. Its protein product is CASSKLTGAGRNPEQYF.

This chain joins TRBV28 and TRBJ2-4, with D perhaps given as TRBD1 or TRBD2 (5 bases each). The germline gives CDR1 MDHEN, CDR2 SYDVKM. V was shortened by 5 bases and J by 0 bases, with 17 bases between the two germline ends. The CDR3 loop spans 17 amino acids. The CDR3 DNA reads TGTGCCAGCAGTAATCTTGGGACGGTGCTAGCCAAAAACATTCAGTACTTC. This codes for CASSNLGTVLAKNIQYF.

The chain links TRBV2 to TRBJ2-7; D remains unclear. Germline CDR1 reads SNHLY; CDR2 reads FYNNEI. The CDR3 totals 15 residues. V dropped 3 bases and J dropped 0 bases, with 12 bases sitting between them. The chain's CDR3 is CASSEARPTSYEQYF. CDR3 nucleotides: TGTGCCAGCAGTGAGGCCCGGCCAACCTCCTACGAGCAGTACTTC. The variable domain in full, completed from reference TRBV2 and TRBJ2-7, reads EPEVTQTPSHQVTQMGQEVILRCVPISNHLYFYWYRQILGQKVEFLVSFYNNEISEKSEIFDDQFSVERPDGSNFTLKIRSTKLEDSAMYFCASSEARPTSYEQYFGPGTRLTVT.

This clone was seen once. V is TRBV6-2 or TRBV6-3 and J is TRBJ2-3; weak D call: TRBD2 (5 bases). This CDR3 contains 17 residues. Germline CDR1 is MNHEY and CDR2 is SVGEGT. V was trimmed by 0 bases and J by 2 bases, leaving 15 bases between them. CDR3 amino acids: CASSYSSRGEYTDTQYF. CDR3 DNA: TGTGCCAGCAGTTACTCGAGTCGTGGGGAGTACACAGATACGCAGTATTTT.

The CDR3 reads CSATRNYEQYF. CDR3 sequence (DNA): TGCAGTGCTACCCGAAACTACGAGCAGTACTTC. The chain combines TRBV20-1 with TRBJ2-7; D is undetermined. CDR3 length equals 11 residues. CDR1 and CDR2 (germline): DFQATT, SNEGSKA (reference sequence). V lost 4 bases to trimming and J lost 3 bases, with 7 bases between them.

This sequence joins TRBV18 and TRBJ1-2; the D is unclear. Germline CDR1 is KGHSH and CDR2 is LQKENI. V lost 2 bases and J 4 bases, leaving 8 bases between the germline ends. CDR3 size: 13 residues. The CDR3 is CASSPGQSYGYTF. CDR3 DNA sequence: TGTGCCAGCTCACCAGGGCAGTCCTATGGCTACACCTTC.

The chain employs TRBV2 and TRBJ2-2; weak D call: TRBD2 (6 bases). The V gene's germline CDR1 is SNHLY and CDR2 FYNNEI. V dropped 2 bases and J dropped 4 bases, with 11 bases sitting between them. The CDR3 has 15 amino acids. The CDR3 nucleotides are TGTGCCAGCAGTGAAAATAGGGGAGGCACCGGGGAGCTGTTTTTT. Its translation is CASSENRGGTGELFF.